The clone carrying this T cell receptor beta chain was counted once. According to the study, genomic DNA was the template for TCR beta VDJ and CDR3 profiling. TCRdb analysed the reads with MiXCR anew, one entry per CDR3 protein. The repertoire includes 200,000 to 250,000 distinct CDR3 sequences, 60% to 80% of them detected once, and roughly 61% sits in the top ten. The source of the sample is a study of CD8+CD57+ T cells in acquired aplastic anemia. Per the germline V gene, CDR1 is LNHDA and CDR2 is SQIVND (reference sequence). This CDR3 region has 15 residues. V gave up 5 bases and J gave up 8 bases; unmatched junction bases: 14. All patients picked for sequencing had shown, by flow cytometry, an expansion of CD8+CD57+ cells.

The clonotype comes from a human donor with aplastic anemia. The material sequenced was sorted CD4+, CD8+, or CD8+CD57+ T cells (not recorded which) from PBMCs. V gene TRBV19 combines with J gene TRBJ1-2, with TRBD1 matching 7 bases. For the CDR3, the DNA is TGTGCCAGTAGTTACGGGACAGCGCGTCCCCTCGGCTACACCTTC. Residues: CASSYGTARPLGYTF.